This record concerns one TCR beta chain sequence. The data were produced by immunoSEQ multiplex PCR, yet TCRdb's version contains in-frame clones alone and is incomplete. Among under 300,000 clones listed, around 90% were seen once. Per germline, CDR1 SGHAT and CDR2 FQNNGV. This CDR3 is built from 16 residues. V lost 5 bases, J lost 5 bases, and 9 bases stayed unmatched. This sample stems from a study of blood T cell repertoires in COVID-19. Study-wide context: Sources were T cells, B-cell-depleted T cells, or PBMCs; the material itself was cDNA or gDNA.

Clinical history reported by participants formed the basis on which cohorts were assigned. The clonotype was recovered from a woman aged 30 to 39 who had recovered from COVID-19. The gene calls are TRBV11-2 and TRBJ2-1, with TRBD1 matching over 10 bases. Specimen: PBMCs or T cells enriched from blood (not recorded which). CDR3 region: CASSPGTGTGDNEQFF. Written as DNA, the CDR3 is TGTGCCAGCAGCCCAGGGACCGGGACAGGGGACAATGAGCAGTTCTTC.